This T cell receptor (beta chain) is from a study of early T cells in non-severe SARS-CoV-2 infection. Overall study context: Sequencing was performed on bulk RNA from unsorted whole blood, leaving chains unpaired. Findings and limits, study-wide: The matching step, a VDJdb search, favored anti-spike CD8 responses and missed private and CD4 specificities.

The CDR3 has 15 residues. The J segment lost 7 bases and the V segment lost 5 bases, leaving 8 bases of the junction unmatched. Germline V lookup: CDR1 SGHAT, CDR2 FQNNGV. This clonotype was observed a few times. What it binds is unknown. Individual cDNA molecules carried attached unique molecular identifiers. MiXCR, run by TCRdb on the 5' RACE reads, gives a single entry per CDR3 protein. Counted here are 50,000 to 65,000 distinct CDR3 sequences, 9% to 9.5% occurring once; the ten biggest clones make up 4.2%. The V and J genes are TRBV11-2 and TRBJ2-1; 10 positions agree with TRBD1. Sample: whole blood. The receptor's source is an adult who was a healthcare worker with PCR-confirmed SARS-CoV-2 infection or an uninfected control (not recorded which). CDR3 DNA sequence: TGTGCCAGCAGCCAAAGACAGGGGGCCGGTAATGAGCAGTTCTTC. The encoded protein is CASSQRQGAGNEQFF.